Listed below are T cell receptor beta chains from one sample, sequenced in a study of blood T cell repertoires in COVID-19. The method was immunoSEQ multiplex PCR; TCRdb's version includes in-frame clones alone and lacks a portion of them. This sample has some 200,000 clones, with 86% found just once. The sample was peripheral blood. The receptors stem from a woman between 65 and 79 years old with acute or convalescent COVID-19. CDR3s include the opening cysteine and the closing phenylalanine or tryptophan. The D gene is left open where the match is weak. Not every row has a clone size; where given, it reads once, few, many or a size class.

V	J	D	size	DNA	CDR3
TRBV6-5	TRBJ1-4	TRBD1	once	TGTGCCAGCAGTTCCACAGGGGGCGCGAACGAAAAACTGTTTTTT	CASSSTGGANEKLFF
TRBV6-5	TRBJ1-2	TRBD1	NA	TGTGCCAGCAGTTCCGGACAGGGAGCTCACTATGGCTACACCTTC	CASSSGQGAHYGYTF
TRBV25-1	TRBJ1-1	NA	few	TGTGCCAGCAGTCTAACGAGCCGTAACACTGAAGCTTTCTTT	CASSLTSRNTEAFF
TRBV5-1	TRBJ2-5	TRBD1	once	TGCGCCAGCAGCTTCCCTACAGGGGAAGAGACCCAGTACTTC	CASSFPTGEETQYF
TRBV3-1/TRBV3-2	TRBJ2-5	TRBD2	NA	TGTGCCAGCAGCCTCGGTGGGACTAGCGGGACCCAGTACTTC	CASSLGGTSGTQYF
TRBV20-1	TRBJ1-1	NA	NA	TGCAGTGGAAGCATGAACACTGAAGCTTTCTTT	CSGSMNTEAFF
TRBV18	TRBJ1-5	NA	NA	TGTGCCAGCTCTCCGTTTAGCAATCAGCCCCAGCATTTT	CASSPFSNQPQHF
TRBV19	TRBJ2-3	TRBD2	NA	TGTGCCAGTAGTACTAGCGGGTACCCAGATACGCAGTATTTT	CASSTSGYPDTQYF
TRBV5-3	TRBJ1-6	NA	NA	TGTGCCAGTCCTCCACTGGCCAGGGTCCGTTCACCCCTCCACTTT	CASPPLARVRSPLHF
TRBV13	TRBJ1-1	NA	NA	TGTGCCAGCAGCTGGACAGTGAACACTGAAGCTTTCTTT	CASSWTVNTEAFF
TRBV5-1	TRBJ2-7	NA	NA	TGCGCCAGCAGCCTAGGTCTGGACGAGCAGTACTTC	CASSLGLDEQYF
TRBV7-9	TRBJ2-7	NA	once	TGTGCCAGCAGCGACGTGGGGCGCAGCGAGCAGTACTTC	CASSDVGRSEQYF
TRBV27	TRBJ1-2	TRBD1	NA	TGTGCCAGCAGTCAAGGGACAGACTATGGCTACACCTTC	CASSQGTDYGYTF
TRBV6-5	TRBJ1-5	TRBD1	NA	TGTGCCAGCAGCCGAGCCGACAGGGCCAATCAGCCCCAGCATTTT	CASSRADRANQPQHF
TRBV7-2	TRBJ1-5	TRBD1	NA	TGTGCCAGCAGCTTCGGACAGGGGTCAAGGCCCCAGCATTTT	CASSFGQGSRPQHF
TRBV2	TRBJ1-4	NA	NA	TGTGCCAGCAGTGAAGTAGGCAGGGAAAAACTGTTTTTT	CASSEVGREKLFF
TRBV3-1/TRBV3-2	TRBJ2-7	NA	few	TGTGCCAGCAGCCAAGTTACCTACGAGCAGTACTTC	CASSQVTYEQYF
TRBV6-1	TRBJ1-5	NA	NA	TGTGCCAGCAGTGACAGTTACAGGGACGGTCAGCCCCAGCATTTT	CASSDSYRDGQPQHF
TRBV10-2	TRBJ1-5	NA	once	TGCGCCAGCAGTGCAACCGGACAGAGTAGCAATCAGCCCCAGCATTTT	CASSATGQSSNQPQHF
TRBV5-1	TRBJ2-2	NA	NA	TGCGCCAGCAGCTTGTCTTCCAGGGCCACCGGGGAGCTGTTTTTT	CASSLSSRATGELFF
TRBV5-4	TRBJ2-1	TRBD2	NA	TGTGCCGGGAAACTAGCGGGAAGCTACAATGAGCAGTTCTTC	CAGKLAGSYNEQFF
TRBV7-2	TRBJ1-1	NA	NA	TGTGCCAGCAGCTTAGATTTTGCCAGGGTCACTGAAGCTTTCTTT	CASSLDFARVTEAFF
TRBV19	TRBJ2-7	TRBD1	NA	TGTGCCAGTAGCCACCAGGGGACAGGCTACGAGCAGTACTTC	CASSHQGTGYEQYF
TRBV29-1	TRBJ2-3	TRBD2	NA	TGCAGCACACTGAGAATGGGGGGAGGGACGCAGTATTTT	CSTLRMGGGTQYF
TRBV29-1	TRBJ1-1	TRBD1	NA	TGCAGCGTCCCAGGGGGAGGATCTGAAGCTTTCTTT	CSVPGGGSEAFF
TRBV6-2/TRBV6-3	TRBJ2-1	TRBD2	NA	TGTGCCAGCAGCCCCACTAGCGGGAGAGGGAGCTACAATGAGCAGTTCTTC	CASSPTSGRGSYNEQFF
TRBV24-1	TRBJ1-5	NA	once	TGTGCCACCAGTGCACAGTACAATCAGCCCCAGCATTTT	CATSAQYNQPQHF
TRBV6-6	TRBJ2-7	TRBD2	NA	TGTGCCAGCAGTCCCCTTTCTAGCGGGAGAGGTGAGCAGTACTTC	CASSPLSSGRGEQYF
TRBV6-6	TRBJ2-7	NA	NA	TGTGCCAGCAGCGACGTGGGGGGGCTAAAGTACGAGCAGTACTTC	CASSDVGGLKYEQYF
TRBV3-1/TRBV3-2	TRBJ2-1	TRBD2	NA	TGTGCCAGCAGCCGACTAGCTGACATCTCCTACAATGAGCAGTTCTTC	CASSRLADISYNEQFF
TRBV3-1/TRBV3-2	TRBJ2-1	TRBD2	NA	TGTGCCAGCAGCCGCCGGAGTGGACTAGTTAATGAGCAGTTCTTC	CASSRRSGLVNEQFF
TRBV10-3	TRBJ2-5	NA	once	TGTGCCATCAGTGAGGCGGCAGAGACTAGGAGAGAGACCCAGTACTTC	CAISEAAETRRETQYF
TRBV2	TRBJ1-5	NA	NA	TGTGCCAGCAGTGTCGGTGACAATCAGCCCCAGCATTTT	CASSVGDNQPQHF
TRBV7-2	TRBJ2-2	TRBD1	NA	TGTGCCAGCAGCTTAGCGGCGACAGGGGGTGACGGGGAGCTGTTTTTT	CASSLAATGGDGELFF
TRBV7-9	TRBJ1-1	NA	NA	TGTGCCAGCAGCTTAGAACAGGAAGCTTTCTTT	CASSLEQEAFF
TRBV12-3/TRBV12-4	TRBJ2-7	TRBD1	NA	TGTGCCAGCAGACCGACAGGGGTTTACGAGCAGTACTTC	CASRPTGVYEQYF
TRBV19	TRBJ1-5	TRBD1	NA	TGTGCCAGTAGACCCGGGGACAGGGGAAGCAATCAGCCCCAGCATTTT	CASRPGDRGSNQPQHF
TRBV6-1	TRBJ1-1	NA	NA	TGTGCCAGCAGTGAGTTACAGGGCCAGATACTAATTAGGGCTGAAGCTTTCTTT	CASSELQGQILIRAEAFF
TRBV19	TRBJ1-4	NA	NA	TGTGCCAGTAGTAACCCCCGGGGAACTAATGAAAAACTGTTTTTT	CASSNPRGTNEKLFF
TRBV27	TRBJ2-2	TRBD2	NA	TGTGCCAGCAGACGGGGACTAGCGGGAGGTTTGGTCGGGGAGCTGTTTTTT	CASRRGLAGGLVGELFF
TRBV11-2	TRBJ2-1	TRBD2	NA	TGTGCCAGCAGCTTAGGGGGCAGCGGGGTCCAGTTCTTC	CASSLGGSGVQFF
TRBV9	TRBJ1-6	NA	once	TGTGCCAGCAGCCAGGACCTCAGGGGATCACCCCTCCACTTT	CASSQDLRGSPLHF
TRBV5-1	TRBJ2-5	TRBD2	NA	TGCGCCAGCAGCTTCGCGACTAGCGGGGGCTGGGAGACCCAGTACTTC	CASSFATSGGWETQYF
TRBV6-6	TRBJ2-5	NA	NA	TGTGCCAGCAGTTTGCATACGGGGGTGGAAGAGACCCAGTACTTC	CASSLHTGVEETQYF
TRBV6-1	TRBJ2-3	NA	NA	TGTGCCAGCAGTGAGGGACTTTCAGATACGCAGTATTTT	CASSEGLSDTQYF
TRBV7-2	TRBJ2-7	TRBD2	once	TGTGCCAGCAGCCAGAGCGGGGGCGTCTCCTACGAGCAGTACTTC	CASSQSGGVSYEQYF
TRBV18	TRBJ1-1	NA	once	TGTGCCAGCTCAACGACAGGGAACACTGAAGCTTTCTTT	CASSTTGNTEAFF
TRBV7-9	TRBJ1-4	NA	once	TGTGCCAGCAGCTCGCAGGGTGAAAAACTGTTTTTT	CASSSQGEKLFF
TRBV7-2	TRBJ1-5	NA	NA	TGTGCCAGCAGCACCAGGGATGGTATGAGTCAGCCCCAGCATTTT	CASSTRDGMSQPQHF
TRBV27	TRBJ1-1	NA	NA	TGTGCCAGCAAACTACAGGGCTTGAACACTGAAGCTTTCTTT	CASKLQGLNTEAFF
TRBV11-2	TRBJ1-1	NA	NA	TGTGCCAGCAGCTTAGAAGCGGTAATGAACACTGAAGCTTTCTTT	CASSLEAVMNTEAFF